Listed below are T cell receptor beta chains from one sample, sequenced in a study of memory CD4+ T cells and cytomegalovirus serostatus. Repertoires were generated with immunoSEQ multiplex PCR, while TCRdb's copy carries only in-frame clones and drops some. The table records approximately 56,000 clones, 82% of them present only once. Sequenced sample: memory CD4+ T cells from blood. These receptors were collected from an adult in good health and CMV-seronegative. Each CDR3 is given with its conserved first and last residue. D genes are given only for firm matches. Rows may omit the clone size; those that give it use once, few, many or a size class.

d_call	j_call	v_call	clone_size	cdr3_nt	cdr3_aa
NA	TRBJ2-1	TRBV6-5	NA	TGTGCCAGCAGTGCCGGGGTCAATGAGCAGTTCTTC	CASSAGVNEQFF
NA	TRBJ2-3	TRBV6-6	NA	TGTGCCAGCAGTTACTCTCGCGGGGGCGGCGATACGCAGTATTTT	CASSYSRGGGDTQYF
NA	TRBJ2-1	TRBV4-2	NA	TGTGCCAGCAGCCAGTACAACAGGAACAATGAGCAGTTCTTC	CASSQYNRNNEQFF
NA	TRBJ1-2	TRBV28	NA	TGTGCCAGCAGTCCGACGTTTGGTCTCTATGGCTACACCTTC	CASSPTFGLYGYTF
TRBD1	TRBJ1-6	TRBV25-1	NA	TGTGCCAGCAGTGTGGGACAGGTTAATTCACCCCTCCACTTT	CASSVGQVNSPLHF
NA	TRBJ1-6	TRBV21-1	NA	TGTGCCAGCAGCAAAGGACGGGGAAATTCACCCCTCCACTTT	CASSKGRGNSPLHF
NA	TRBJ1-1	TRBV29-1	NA	TGCAGCGCCGCGGCAGGCCTTGTAGGGGACACTGAAGCTTTCTTT	CSAAAGLVGDTEAFF
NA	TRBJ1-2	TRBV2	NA	TGTGCCAGCAGGGACGTCAGGGGCAGCTATGGCTACACCTTC	CASRDVRGSYGYTF
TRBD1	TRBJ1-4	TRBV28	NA	TGTGCCAGCAGTTTACCGGCGGGACAGGGGGGCGAAAAACTGTTTTTT	CASSLPAGQGGEKLFF
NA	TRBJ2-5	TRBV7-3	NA	TGTGCCAGCAGCTTAGGTCCCCAAGAGACCCAGTACTTC	CASSLGPQETQYF
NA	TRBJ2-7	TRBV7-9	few	TGTGCCAGCAGCTTAGTTCGTAGTAACGAGCAGTACTTC	CASSLVRSNEQYF
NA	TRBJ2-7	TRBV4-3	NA	TGCGCCAGCAGCCATACAGGGAATAGTGTCGAGCAGTACTTC	CASSHTGNSVEQYF
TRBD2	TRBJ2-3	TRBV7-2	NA	TGTGCCAGCAGCTTAGAGCGGGGGGGCGGGCATACGCAGTATTTT	CASSLERGGGHTQYF
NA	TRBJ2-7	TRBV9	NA	TGTGCCAGCAGCGTACAGGGGTCTTCCTACGAGCAGTACTTC	CASSVQGSSYEQYF
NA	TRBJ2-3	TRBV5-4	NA	TGTGCCAGCAGCTTGCCTGGACCGGATACGCAGTATTTT	CASSLPGPDTQYF
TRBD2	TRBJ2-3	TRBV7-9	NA	TGTGCCAGCAGCTTGCGGGGGGGCCGAGCAGATACGCAGTATTTT	CASSLRGGRADTQYF
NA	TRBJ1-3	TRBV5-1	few	TGCGCCAGCAGCTTGGAGTTGCGGCAGGGCTGGGCTGGAAACACCATATATTTT	CASSLELRQGWAGNTIYF